This T cell receptor beta chain was sequenced in a study of blood T cell repertoires in COVID-19. Study-wide context: The United States, Italy and Spain were the sources of the acute and convalescent COVID-19 samples.

The CDR3 consists of 14 residues. J gave up 6 bases and V 3 bases, and 4 bases lay outside the gene matches. CDR1 is SGDLS and CDR2 is YYNGEE in the germline V gene. Repertoires were generated with immunoSEQ multiplex PCR, while TCRdb's copy carries only in-frame clones and drops some. The repertoire holds about 140,000 clones, with less than 90% as singletons. Sample: peripheral blood. V usage is TRBV9 and J usage is TRBJ2-2; 8 bases fit TRBD2. The sequence was obtained from a human donor with COVID-19, enrolled during active disease. The donor label of this sample is uncertain. The CDR3 is CASSATGGSGELFF. The CDR3 bases are TGTGCCAGCAGCGCCACGGGGGGGTCCGGGGAGCTGTTTTTT.